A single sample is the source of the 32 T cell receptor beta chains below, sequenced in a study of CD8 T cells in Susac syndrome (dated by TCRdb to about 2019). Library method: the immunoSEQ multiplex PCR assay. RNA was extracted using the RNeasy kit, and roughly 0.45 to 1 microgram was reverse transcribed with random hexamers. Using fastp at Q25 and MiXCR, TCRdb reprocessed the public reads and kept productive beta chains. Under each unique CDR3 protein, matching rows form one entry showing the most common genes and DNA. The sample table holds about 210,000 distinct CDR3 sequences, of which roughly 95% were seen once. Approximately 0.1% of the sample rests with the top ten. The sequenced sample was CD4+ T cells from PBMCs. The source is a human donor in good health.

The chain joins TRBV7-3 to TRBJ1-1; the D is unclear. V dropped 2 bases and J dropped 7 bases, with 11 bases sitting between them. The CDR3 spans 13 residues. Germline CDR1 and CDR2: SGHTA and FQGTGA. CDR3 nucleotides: TGTGCCAGCAGCTTATTGGTCGGGCATGAAGCTTTCTTT. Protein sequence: CASSLLVGHEAFF.

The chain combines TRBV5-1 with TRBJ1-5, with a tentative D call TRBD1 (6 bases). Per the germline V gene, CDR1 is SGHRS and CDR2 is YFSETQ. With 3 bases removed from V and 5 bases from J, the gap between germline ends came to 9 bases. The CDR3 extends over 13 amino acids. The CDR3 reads CASSSSGDQPQHF. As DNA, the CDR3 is TGCGCCAGCAGCTCGTCAGGGGATCAGCCCCAGCATTTT.

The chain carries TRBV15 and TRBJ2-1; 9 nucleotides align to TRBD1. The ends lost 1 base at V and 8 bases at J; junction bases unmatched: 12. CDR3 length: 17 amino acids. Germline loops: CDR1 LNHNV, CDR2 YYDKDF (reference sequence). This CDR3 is CATSRAPPGTGFDEQFF. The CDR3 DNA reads TGTGCCACCAGCAGAGCTCCCCCCGGGACAGGGTTCGATGAGCAGTTCTTC.

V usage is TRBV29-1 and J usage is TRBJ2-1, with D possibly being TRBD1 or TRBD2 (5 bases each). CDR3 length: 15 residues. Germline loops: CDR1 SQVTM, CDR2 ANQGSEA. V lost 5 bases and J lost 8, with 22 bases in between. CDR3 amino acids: CSVRFPGPLVDEQFF. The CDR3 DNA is TGCAGCGTTCGGTTCCCGGGACCCTTAGTCGATGAGCAGTTCTTC.

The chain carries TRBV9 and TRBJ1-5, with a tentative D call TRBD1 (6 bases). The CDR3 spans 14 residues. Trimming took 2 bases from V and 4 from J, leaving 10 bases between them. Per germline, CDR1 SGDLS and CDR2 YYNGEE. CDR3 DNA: TGTGCCAGCAGCGTGGCAGGGGAGAATCAGCCCCAGCATTTT. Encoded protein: CASSVAGENQPQHF. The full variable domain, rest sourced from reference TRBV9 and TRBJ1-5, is DSGVTQTPKHLITATGQRVTLRCSPRSGDLSVYWYQQSLDQGLQFLIQYYNGEERAKGNILERFSAQQFPDLHSELNLSSLELGDSALYFCASSVAGENQPQHFGDGTRLSIL.

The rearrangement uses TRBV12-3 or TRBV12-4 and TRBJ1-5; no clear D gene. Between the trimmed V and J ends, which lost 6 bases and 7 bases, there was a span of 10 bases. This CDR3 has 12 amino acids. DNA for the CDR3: TGTGCCAGCAGGAACTGGGGACAGCCCCAGCATTTT. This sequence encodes CASRNWGQPQHF.

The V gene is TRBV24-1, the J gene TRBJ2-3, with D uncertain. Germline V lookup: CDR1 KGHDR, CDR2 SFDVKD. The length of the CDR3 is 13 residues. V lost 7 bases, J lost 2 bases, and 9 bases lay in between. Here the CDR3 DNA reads TGTGCCACCAGCTTAGACTCCACAGATACGCAGTATTTT. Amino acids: CATSLDSTDTQYF.

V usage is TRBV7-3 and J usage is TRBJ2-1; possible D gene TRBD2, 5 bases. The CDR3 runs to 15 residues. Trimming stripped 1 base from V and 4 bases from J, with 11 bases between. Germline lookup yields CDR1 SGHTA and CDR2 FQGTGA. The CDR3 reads CASSLRLAKYNEQFF. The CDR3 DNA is TGTGCCAGCAGCTTAAGGCTAGCTAAATACAATGAGCAGTTCTTC.

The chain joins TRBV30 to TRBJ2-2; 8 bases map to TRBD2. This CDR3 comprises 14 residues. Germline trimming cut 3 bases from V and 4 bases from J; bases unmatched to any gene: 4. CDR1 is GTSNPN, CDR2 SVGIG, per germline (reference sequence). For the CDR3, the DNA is TGTGCCTGGAGCCGGGAGGGTCGCACCGGGGAGCTGTTTTTT. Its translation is CAWSREGRTGELFF.

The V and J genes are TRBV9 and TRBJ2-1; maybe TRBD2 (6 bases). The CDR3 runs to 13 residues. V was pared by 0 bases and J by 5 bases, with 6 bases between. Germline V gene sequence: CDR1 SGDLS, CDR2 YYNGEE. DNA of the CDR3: TGTGCCAGCAGCGTAGGGGAGGACAATGAGCAGTTCTTC. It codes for CASSVGEDNEQFF.

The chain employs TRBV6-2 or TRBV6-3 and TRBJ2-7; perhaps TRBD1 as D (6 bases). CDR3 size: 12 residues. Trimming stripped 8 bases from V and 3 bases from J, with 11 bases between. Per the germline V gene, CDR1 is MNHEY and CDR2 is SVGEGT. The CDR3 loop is CASSTGDYEQYF. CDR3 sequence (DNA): TGTGCCAGCTCGACAGGAGACTACGAGCAGTACTTC.

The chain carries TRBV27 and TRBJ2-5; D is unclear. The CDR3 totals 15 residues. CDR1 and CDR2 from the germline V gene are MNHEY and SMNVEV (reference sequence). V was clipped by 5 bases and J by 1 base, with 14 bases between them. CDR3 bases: TGTGCCAGCAGTCCGTCCCGGACGGTCCAAGAGACCCAGTACTTC. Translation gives CASSPSRTVQETQYF.

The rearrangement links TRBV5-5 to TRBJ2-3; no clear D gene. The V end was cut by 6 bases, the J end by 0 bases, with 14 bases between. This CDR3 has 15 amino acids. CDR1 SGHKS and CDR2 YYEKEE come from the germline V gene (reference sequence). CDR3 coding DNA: TGTGCCAGCATAAACGAAGGGCAGAGCACAGATACGCAGTATTTT. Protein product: CASINEGQSTDTQYF.

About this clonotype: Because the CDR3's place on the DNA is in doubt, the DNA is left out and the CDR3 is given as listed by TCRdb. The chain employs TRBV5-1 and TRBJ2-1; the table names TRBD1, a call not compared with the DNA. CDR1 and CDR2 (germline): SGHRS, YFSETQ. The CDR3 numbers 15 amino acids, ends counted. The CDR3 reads CASSFGPGAGNEQFF.

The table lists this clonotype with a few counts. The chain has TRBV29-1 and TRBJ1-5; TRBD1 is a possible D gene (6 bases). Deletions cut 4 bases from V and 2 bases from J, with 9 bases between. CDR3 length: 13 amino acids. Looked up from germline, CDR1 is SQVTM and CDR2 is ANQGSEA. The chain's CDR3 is CSVAGGGNQPQHF. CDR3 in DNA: TGCAGCGTTGCGGGGGGCGGCAATCAGCCCCAGCATTTT. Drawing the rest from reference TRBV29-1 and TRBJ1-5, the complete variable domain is SAVISQKPSRDICQRGTSLTIQCQVDSQVTMMFWYRQQPGQSLTLIATANQGSEATYESGFVIDKFPISRPNLTFSTLTVSNMSPEDSSIYLCSVAGGGNQPQHFGDGTRLSIL.

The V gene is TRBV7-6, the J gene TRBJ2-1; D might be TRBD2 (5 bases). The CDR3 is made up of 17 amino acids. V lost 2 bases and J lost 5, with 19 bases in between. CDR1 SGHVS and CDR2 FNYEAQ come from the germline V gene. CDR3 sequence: CASSLRTSTAVHNEQFF. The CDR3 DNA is TGTGCCAGCAGCTTACGTACGTCTACAGCGGTTCACAATGAGCAGTTCTTC.

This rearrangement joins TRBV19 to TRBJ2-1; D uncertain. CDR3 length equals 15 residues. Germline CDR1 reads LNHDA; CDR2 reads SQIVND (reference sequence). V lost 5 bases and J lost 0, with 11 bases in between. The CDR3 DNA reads TGTGCCAGTAGTTCTCAGCCGAGCTCCTACAATGAGCAGTTCTTC. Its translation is CASSSQPSSYNEQFF. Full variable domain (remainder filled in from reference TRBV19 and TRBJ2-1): DGGITQSPKYLFRKEGQNVTLSCEQNLNHDAMYWYRQDPGQGLRLIYYSQIVNDFQKGDIAEGYSVSREKKESFPLTVTSAQKNPTAFYLCASSSQPSSYNEQFFGPGTRLTVL.

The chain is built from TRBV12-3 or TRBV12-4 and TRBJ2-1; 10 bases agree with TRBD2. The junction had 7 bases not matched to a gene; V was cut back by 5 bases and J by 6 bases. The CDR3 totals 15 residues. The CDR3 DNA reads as TGTGCCAGCAGTCCCGGGACTAGCGCGATCAATGAGCAGTTCTTC. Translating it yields CASSPGTSAINEQFF.

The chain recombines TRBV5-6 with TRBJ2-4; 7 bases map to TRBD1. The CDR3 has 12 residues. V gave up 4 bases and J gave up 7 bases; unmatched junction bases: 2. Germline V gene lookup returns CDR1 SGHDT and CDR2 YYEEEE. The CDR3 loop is CASSPGQNIQYF. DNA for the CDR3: TGTGCCAGCAGCCCGGGACAGAACATTCAGTACTTC. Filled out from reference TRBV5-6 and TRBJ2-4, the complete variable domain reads DAGVTQSPTHLIKTRGQQVTLRCSPKSGHDTVSWYQQALGQGPQFIFQYYEEEERQRGNFPDRFSGHQFPNYSSELNVNALLLGDSALYLCASSPGQNIQYFGAGTRLSVL.

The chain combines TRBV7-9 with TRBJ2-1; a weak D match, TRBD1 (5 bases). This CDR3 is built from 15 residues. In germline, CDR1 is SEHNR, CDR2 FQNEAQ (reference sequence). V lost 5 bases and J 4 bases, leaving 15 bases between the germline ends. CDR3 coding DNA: TGTGCCAGCAGCCGAAGTGGCAGGGTATACAATGAGCAGTTCTTC. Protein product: CASSRSGRVYNEQFF.

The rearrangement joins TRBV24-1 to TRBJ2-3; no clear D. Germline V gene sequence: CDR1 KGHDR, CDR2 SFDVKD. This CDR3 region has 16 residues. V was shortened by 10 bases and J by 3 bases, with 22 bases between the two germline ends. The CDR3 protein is CATAQSRAGRTDTQYF. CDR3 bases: TGTGCCACGGCTCAGAGTAGAGCAGGAAGGACAGATACGCAGTATTTT.

The CDR3 loop is CSARDLGPRRGYTF. In DNA form, the CDR3 reads TGCAGTGCTAGAGATCTGGGCCCTCGCCGTGGCTACACCTTC. The rearrangement links TRBV20-1 to TRBJ1-2, with unresolved D. CDR1 and CDR2 (germline): DFQATT, SNEGSKA (reference sequence). V was clipped by 0 bases and J by 7 bases, with 15 bases between them. The length of the CDR3 is 14 residues.

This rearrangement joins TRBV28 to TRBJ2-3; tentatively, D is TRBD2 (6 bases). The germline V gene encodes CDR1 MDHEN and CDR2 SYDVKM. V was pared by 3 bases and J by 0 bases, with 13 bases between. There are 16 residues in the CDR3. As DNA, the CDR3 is TGTGCCAGCAGTTTTCGCTCGGGACTCAGCACAGATACGCAGTATTTT. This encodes CASSFRSGLSTDTQYF.

The CDR3 DNA sequence: TGCAGCGTTGATTCTTACAATGAGCAGTTCTTC. Protein sequence: CSVDSYNEQFF. This chain joins TRBV29-1 and TRBJ2-1; D not certain. This CDR3 has 11 amino acids. Germline V lookup: CDR1 SQVTM, CDR2 ANQGSEA. The ends were cut back, 3 bases at V and 4 bases at J, with 4 bases in the middle.

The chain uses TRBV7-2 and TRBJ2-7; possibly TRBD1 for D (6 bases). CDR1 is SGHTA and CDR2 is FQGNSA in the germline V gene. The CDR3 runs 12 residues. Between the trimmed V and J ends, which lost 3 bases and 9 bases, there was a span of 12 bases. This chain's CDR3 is CASSFDRSTQYF. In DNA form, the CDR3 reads TGTGCCAGCAGCTTCGACAGGTCTACGCAGTACTTC.

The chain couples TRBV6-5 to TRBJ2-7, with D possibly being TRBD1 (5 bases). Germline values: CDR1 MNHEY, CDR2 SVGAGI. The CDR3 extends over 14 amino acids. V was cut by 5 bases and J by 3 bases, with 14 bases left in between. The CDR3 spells CASSRTRAGYEQYF. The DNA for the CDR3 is TGTGCCAGCAGTAGGACACGGGCAGGCTACGAGCAGTACTTC.

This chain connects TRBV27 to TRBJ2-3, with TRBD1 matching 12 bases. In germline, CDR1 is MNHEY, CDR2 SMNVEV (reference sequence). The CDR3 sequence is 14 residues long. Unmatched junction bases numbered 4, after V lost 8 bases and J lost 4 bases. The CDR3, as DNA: TGTGCCAGCGGGGACAGGGGGCCGGCAGATACGCAGTATTTT. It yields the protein CASGDRGPADTQYF.

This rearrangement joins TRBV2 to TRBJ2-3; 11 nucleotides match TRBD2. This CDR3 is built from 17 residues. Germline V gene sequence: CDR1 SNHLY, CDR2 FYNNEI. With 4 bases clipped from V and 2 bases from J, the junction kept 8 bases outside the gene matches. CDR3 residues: CASSGTSGRSITDTQYF. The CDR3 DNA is TGTGCCAGCAGTGGGACTAGCGGGCGCTCTATCACAGATACGCAGTATTTT.

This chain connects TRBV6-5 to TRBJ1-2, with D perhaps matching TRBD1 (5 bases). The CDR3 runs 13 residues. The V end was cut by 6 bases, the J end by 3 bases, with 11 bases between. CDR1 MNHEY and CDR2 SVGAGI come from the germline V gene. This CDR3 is CASSRRGDYGYTF. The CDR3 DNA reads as TGTGCCAGCAGCCGGAGGGGTGACTATGGCTACACCTTC.

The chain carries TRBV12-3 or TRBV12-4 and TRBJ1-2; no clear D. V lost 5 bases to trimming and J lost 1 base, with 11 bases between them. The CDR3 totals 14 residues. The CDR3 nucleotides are TGTGCCAGCAGTCCGTCAGGAGATAACTATGGCTACACCTTC. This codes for CASSPSGDNYGYTF.

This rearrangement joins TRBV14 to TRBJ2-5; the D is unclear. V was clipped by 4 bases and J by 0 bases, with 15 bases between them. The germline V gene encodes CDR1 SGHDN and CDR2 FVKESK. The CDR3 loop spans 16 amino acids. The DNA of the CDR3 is TGTGCCAGCAGCCCCTGGGGTGACTTGTACCAAGAGACCCAGTACTTC. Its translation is CASSPWGDLYQETQYF. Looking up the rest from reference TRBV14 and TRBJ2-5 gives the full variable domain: EAGVTQFPSHSVIEKGQTVTLRCDPISGHDNLYWYRRVMGKEIKFLLHFVKESKQDESGMPNNRFLAERTGGTYSTLKVQPAELEDSGVYFCASSPWGDLYQETQYFGPGTRLLVL.

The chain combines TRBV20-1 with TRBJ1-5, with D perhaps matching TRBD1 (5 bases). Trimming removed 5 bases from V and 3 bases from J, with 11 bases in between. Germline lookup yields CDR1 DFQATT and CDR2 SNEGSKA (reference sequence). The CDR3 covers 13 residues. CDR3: CSARGDPNQPQHF. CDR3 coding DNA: TGCAGTGCTCGAGGGGATCCCAATCAGCCCCAGCATTTT.